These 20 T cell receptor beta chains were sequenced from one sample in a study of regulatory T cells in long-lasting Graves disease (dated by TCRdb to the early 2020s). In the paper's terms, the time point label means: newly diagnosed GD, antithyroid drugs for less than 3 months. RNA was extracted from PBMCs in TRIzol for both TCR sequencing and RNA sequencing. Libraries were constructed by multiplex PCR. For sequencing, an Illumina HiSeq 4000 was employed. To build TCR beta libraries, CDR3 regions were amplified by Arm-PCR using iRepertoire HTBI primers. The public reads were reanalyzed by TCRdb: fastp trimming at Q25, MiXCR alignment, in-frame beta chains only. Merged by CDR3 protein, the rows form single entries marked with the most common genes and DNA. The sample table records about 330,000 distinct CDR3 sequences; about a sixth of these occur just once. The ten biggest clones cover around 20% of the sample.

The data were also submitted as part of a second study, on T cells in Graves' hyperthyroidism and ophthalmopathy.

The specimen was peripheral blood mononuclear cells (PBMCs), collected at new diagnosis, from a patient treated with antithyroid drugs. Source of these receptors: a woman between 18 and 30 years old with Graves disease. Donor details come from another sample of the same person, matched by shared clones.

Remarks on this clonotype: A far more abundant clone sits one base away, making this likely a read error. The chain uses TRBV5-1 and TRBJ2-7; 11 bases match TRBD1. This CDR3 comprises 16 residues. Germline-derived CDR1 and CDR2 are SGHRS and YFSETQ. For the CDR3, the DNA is TGTGCCGGCAGCTTAGATCTGTGGACAGGGGGCGGCGAGCAGTACTTC. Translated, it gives CAGSLDLWTGGGEQYF.

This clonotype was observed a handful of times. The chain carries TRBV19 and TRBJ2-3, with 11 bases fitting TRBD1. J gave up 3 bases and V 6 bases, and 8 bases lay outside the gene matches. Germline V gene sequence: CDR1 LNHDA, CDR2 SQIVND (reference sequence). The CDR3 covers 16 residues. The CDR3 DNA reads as TGTGCCAGTAGCTGGACAGGGGGCATTTCTACAGATACGCAGTATTTT. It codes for CASSWTGGISTDTQYF.

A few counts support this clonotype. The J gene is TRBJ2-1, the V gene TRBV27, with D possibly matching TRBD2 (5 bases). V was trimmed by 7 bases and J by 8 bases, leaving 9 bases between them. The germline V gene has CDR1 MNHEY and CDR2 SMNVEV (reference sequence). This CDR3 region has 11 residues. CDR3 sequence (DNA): TGTGCCAGCAATTACGGGGATGAGCAGTTCTTC. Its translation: CASNYGDEQFF.

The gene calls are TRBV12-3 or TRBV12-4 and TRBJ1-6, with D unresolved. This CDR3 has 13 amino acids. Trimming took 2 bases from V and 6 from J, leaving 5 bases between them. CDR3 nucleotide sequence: TGTGCCAGCAGTTTATTTGTTAATTCACCCCTCCACTTT. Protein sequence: CASSLFVNSPLHF.

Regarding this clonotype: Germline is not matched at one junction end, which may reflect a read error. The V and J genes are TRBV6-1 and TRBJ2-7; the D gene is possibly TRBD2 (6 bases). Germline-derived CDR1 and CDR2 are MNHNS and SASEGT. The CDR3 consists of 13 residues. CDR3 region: CASRPAGAGRSDF. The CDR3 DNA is TGTGCCAGCAGGCCGGCCGGCGCGGGGAGGTCAGACTTC.

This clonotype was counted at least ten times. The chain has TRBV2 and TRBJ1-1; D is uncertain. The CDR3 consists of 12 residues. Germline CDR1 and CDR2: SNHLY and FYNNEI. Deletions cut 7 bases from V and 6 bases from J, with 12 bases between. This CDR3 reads CASTERKAEAFF. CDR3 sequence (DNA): TGTGCCAGCACGGAGAGAAAGGCTGAAGCTTTCTTT.

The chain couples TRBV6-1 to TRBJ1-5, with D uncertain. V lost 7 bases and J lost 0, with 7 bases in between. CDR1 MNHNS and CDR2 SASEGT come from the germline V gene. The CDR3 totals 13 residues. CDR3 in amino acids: CASTQVSNQPQHF. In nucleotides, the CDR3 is TGTGCCAGCACCCAAGTTAGCAATCAGCCCCAGCATTTT.

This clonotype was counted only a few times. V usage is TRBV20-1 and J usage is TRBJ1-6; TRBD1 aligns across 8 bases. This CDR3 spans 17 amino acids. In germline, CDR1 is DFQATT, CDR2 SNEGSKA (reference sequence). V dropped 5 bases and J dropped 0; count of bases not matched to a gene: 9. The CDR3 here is CSALKQTGASYNSPLHF. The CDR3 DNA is TGCAGTGCTCTCAAACAGACAGGGGCCTCCTATAATTCACCCCTCCACTTT.

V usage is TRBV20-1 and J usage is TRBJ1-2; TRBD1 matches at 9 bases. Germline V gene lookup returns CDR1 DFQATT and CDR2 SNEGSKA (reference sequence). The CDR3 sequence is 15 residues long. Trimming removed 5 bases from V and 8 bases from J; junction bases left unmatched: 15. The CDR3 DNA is TGCAGTGCTGAGTCCCGGGACAGGGAAAAAGGCGGCTACACCTTC. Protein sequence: CSAESRDREKGGYTF.

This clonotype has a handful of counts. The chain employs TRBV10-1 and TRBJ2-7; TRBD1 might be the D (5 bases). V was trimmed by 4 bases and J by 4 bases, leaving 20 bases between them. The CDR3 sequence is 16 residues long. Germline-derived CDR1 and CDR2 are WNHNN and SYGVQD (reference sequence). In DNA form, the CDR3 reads TGCGCCAGCAGTGGTCAAGGTTTCGACAGAGAGTACGAGCAGTACTTC. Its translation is CASSGQGFDREYEQYF.

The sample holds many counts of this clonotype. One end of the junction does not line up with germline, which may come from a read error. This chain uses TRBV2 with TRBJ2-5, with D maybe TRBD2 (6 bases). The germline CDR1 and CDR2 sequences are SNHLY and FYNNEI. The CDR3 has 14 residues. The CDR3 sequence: CASSEQGGQEAQYF. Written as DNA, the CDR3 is TGTGCCAGCAGTGAGCAGGGAGGCCAAGAGGCCCAGTACTTC.

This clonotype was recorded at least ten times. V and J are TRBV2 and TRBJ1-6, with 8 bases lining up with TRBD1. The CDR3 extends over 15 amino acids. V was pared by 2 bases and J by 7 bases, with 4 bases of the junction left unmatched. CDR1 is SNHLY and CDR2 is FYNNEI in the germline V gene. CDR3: CASSELSGGNSPLHF. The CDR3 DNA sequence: TGTGCCAGCAGTGAATTGTCAGGGGGCAATTCACCCCTCCACTTT.

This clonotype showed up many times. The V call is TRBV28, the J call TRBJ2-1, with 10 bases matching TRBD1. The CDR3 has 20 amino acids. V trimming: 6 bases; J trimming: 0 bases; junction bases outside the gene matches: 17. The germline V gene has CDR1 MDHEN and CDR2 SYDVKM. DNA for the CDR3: TGTGCCAGCAGCACGGCGTCTCGGGACAGGGGCTCCAGCTCCTACAATGAGCAGTTCTTC. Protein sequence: CASSTASRDRGSSSYNEQFF.

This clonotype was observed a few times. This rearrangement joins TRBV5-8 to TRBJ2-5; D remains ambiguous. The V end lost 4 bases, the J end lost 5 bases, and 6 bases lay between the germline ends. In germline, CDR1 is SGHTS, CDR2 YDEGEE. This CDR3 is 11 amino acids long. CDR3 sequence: CASSARETQYF. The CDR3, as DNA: TGTGCCAGCAGCGCCAGGGAGACCCAGTACTTC.

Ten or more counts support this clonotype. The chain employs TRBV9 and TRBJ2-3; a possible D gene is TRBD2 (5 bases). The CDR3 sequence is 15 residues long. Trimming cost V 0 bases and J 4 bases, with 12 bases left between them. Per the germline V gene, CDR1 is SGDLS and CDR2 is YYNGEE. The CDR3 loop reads CASSVGSVGADTQYF. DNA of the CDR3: TGTGCCAGCAGCGTAGGTAGCGTAGGAGCAGATACGCAGTATTTT.

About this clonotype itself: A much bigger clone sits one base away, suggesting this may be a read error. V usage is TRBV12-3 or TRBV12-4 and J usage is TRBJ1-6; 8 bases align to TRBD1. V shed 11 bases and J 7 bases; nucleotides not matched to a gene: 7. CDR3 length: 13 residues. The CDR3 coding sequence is TGTGCCGGCGCGACAGGGGCGAATTCACCCCTCCACTTT. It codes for CAGATGANSPLHF.

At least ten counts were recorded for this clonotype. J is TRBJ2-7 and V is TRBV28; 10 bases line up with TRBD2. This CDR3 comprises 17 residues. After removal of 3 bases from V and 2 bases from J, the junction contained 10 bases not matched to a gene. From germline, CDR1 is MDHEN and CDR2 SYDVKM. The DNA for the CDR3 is TGTGCCAGCAGTTTGCAAGCGGGAGGGCCCAGACCCTACGAGCAGTACTTC. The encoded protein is CASSLQAGGPRPYEQYF.

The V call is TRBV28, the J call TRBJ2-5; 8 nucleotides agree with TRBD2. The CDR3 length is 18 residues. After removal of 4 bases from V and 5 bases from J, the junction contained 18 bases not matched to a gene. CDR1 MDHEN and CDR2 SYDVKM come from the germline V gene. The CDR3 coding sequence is TGTGCCAGCAGTTCAGTCGGTTTGCGGGGGGCCCTTGGGGAGACCCAGTACTTC. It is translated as CASSSVGLRGALGETQYF. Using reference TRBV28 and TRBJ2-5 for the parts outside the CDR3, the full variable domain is DVKVTQSSRYLVKRTGEKVFLECVQDMDHENMFWYRQDPGLGLRLIYFSYDVKMKEKGDIPEGYSVSREKKERFSLILESASTNQTSMYLCASSSVGLRGALGETQYFGPGTRLLVL.

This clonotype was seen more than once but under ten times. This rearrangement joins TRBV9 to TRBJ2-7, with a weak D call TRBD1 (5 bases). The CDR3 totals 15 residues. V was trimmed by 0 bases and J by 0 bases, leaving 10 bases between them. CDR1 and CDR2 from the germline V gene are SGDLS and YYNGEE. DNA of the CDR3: TGTGCCAGCAGCGTAGAGGTAGGGGACTCCTACGAGCAGTACTTC. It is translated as CASSVEVGDSYEQYF.

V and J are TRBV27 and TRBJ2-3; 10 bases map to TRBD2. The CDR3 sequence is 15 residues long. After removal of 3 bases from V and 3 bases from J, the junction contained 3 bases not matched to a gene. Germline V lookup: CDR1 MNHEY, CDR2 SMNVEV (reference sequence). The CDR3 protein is CASSFGTSVTDTQYF. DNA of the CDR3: TGTGCCAGCAGTTTCGGGACTAGCGTGACAGATACGCAGTATTTT.